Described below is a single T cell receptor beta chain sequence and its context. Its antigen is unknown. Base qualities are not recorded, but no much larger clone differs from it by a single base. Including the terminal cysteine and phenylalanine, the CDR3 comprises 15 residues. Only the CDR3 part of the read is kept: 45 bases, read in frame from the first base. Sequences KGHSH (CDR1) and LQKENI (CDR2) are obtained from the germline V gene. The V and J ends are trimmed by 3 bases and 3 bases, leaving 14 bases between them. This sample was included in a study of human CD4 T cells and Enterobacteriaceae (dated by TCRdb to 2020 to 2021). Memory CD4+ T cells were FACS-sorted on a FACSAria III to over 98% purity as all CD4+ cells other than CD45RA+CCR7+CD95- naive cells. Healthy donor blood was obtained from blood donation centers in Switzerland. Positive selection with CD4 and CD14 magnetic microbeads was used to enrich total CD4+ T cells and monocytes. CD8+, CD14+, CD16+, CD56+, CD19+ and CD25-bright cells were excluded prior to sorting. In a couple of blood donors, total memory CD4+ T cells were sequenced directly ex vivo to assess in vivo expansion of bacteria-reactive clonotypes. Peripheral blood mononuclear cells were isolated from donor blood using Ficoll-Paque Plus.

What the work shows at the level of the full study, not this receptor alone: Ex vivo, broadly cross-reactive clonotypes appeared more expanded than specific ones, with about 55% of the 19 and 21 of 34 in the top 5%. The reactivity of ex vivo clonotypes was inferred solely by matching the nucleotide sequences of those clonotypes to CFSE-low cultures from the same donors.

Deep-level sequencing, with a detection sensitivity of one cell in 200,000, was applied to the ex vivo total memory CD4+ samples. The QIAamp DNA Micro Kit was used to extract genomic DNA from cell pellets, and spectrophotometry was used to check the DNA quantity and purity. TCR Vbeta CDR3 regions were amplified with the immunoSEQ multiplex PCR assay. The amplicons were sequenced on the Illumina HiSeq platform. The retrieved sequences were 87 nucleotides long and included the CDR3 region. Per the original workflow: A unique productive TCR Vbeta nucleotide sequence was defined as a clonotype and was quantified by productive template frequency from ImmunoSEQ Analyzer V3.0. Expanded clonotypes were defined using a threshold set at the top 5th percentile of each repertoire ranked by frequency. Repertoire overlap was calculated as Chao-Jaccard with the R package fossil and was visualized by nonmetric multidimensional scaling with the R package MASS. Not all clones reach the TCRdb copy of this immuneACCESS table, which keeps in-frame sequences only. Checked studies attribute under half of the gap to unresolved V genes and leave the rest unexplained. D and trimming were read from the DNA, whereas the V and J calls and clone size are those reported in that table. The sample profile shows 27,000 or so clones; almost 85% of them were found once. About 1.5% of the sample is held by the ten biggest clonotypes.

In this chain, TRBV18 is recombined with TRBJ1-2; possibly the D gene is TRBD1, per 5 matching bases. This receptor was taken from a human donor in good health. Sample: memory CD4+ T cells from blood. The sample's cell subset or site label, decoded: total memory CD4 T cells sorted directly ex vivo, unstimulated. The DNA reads TGTGCCAGCTCACCGAGTCAGGGAGTCCACTATGGCTACACCTTC. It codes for CASSPSQGVHYGYTF.